Following are 28 T cell receptor beta chains from one sample sequenced in a study of tumor and adjacent non-tumor tissue in lung cancer. A modified ARM-PCR protocol with three rounds of nested PCR amplified TCRbeta. TCRdb re-derived calls from the multiplex PCR reads in MiXCR, one entry per CDR3 protein. The sample consists of 60,000 to 95,000 distinct CDR3 sequences, 77% of them appearing once. No cell sorting was done before RNA was extracted from the tissue. Sequencing was carried out using lung tumor tissue. These TCRs come from a woman aged 45-60 years with non-small cell lung cancer.

With respect to this clonotype: The junction differs from germline at one of its ends, possibly a read error. The chain uses TRBV5-1 and TRBJ2-7; D may correspond to TRBD1 or TRBD2 (5 bases each). In germline, CDR1 is SGHRS, CDR2 YFSETQ. CDR3 size: 15 residues. CDR3 region: CASCHGHGGDYGQYF. CDR3 nucleotide sequence: TGCGCCAGCTGCCATGGACACGGTGGTGACTACGGGCAGTACTTC.

On this clonotype: No conserved phenylalanine or tryptophan is present at the end of the CDR3, so a read error is the likely explanation. The rearrangement links TRBV13 to TRBJ2-1; D not certain. Germline CDR1 is PRHDT and CDR2 is FYEKMQ (reference sequence). Trimming stripped 5 bases from V and 5 bases from J, with 10 bases between. The CDR3 is 13 residues long. In nucleotides, the CDR3 is TGTGCCAGCAGCAAGAACAATCACAATGAGCAGTTCTTA. Protein product: CASSKNNHNEQFL.

The chain recombines TRBV6-1 with TRBJ1-5, with D possibly being TRBD1 (5 bases). The V gene lost 6 bases and the J gene lost 6 bases, with 18 bases spanning the gap. There are 15 residues in the CDR3. In germline, CDR1 is MNHNS, CDR2 SASEGT. Here the CDR3 DNA reads TGTGCCAGCAGACCCTGGGCAGGGCGGCCTCAGCCCCAGCATTTT. It encodes CASRPWAGRPQPQHF.

This chain uses TRBV7-9 with TRBJ2-1, with D possibly matching TRBD2 (6 bases). Trimming pared 7 bases from V and 3 bases from J, leaving 19 bases between. Germline V gene sequence: CDR1 SEHNR, CDR2 FQNEAQ (reference sequence). There are 16 residues in the CDR3. CDR3 nucleotides: TGTGCCAGCAATTCTGGGACTCTATCCGTCTACAATGAGCAGTTCTTC. Its translation is CASNSGTLSVYNEQFF.

With respect to this clonotype: One end of the junction is discordant with germline, which a read error may explain. This chain uses TRBV7-6 with TRBJ2-1, with D perhaps matching TRBD1 (7 bases). CDR1 and CDR2 (germline): SGHVS, FNYEAQ. This CDR3 region has 16 residues. The CDR3 DNA is TGTGCCAGCAGCCCTGGAGGGACCACAGGGGTCAATGAGCGGTTCTTC. Translated, it gives CASSPGGTTGVNERFF.

A remark on this clonotype: Just one base apart from a much larger clone, this may be a read error. This rearrangement joins TRBV20-1 to TRBJ1-2; D gene uncertain. This CDR3 contains 12 residues. V gave up 0 bases and J gave up 7 bases, with 9 bases separating them. Germline V CDR1 and CDR2: DFQATT, SNEGSKA (reference sequence). CDR3 loop: CSARDGCGGYTF. CDR3 bases: TGCAGTGCTAGAGACGGGTGCGGTGGCTACACCTTC.

As concerns this clonotype: One junction end disagrees with the germline gene, perhaps due to a read error. The chain uses TRBV28 and TRBJ2-5, with D possibly TRBD1 on 7 matching bases. Germline V lookup: CDR1 MDHEN, CDR2 SYDVKM. This CDR3 is built from 14 residues. The CDR3 reads CASGFGGQGEAQYF. The CDR3 region has the DNA TGTGCCAGCGGTTTCGGCGGGCAGGGGGAGGCCCAGTACTTC.

About this clonotype itself: Since the CDR3 does not end with the conserved phenylalanine or tryptophan, this likely comes from a read error. No DNA is shown, since the ends of the CDR3 on it are uncertain; the CDR3 is the one TCRdb lists. The CDR3 sequence is CANSLAGGSYNEQSL. V and J are TRBV11-3 and TRBJ2-1; the D call of TRBD1 is as the table states it, not checked on the DNA. The CDR3 adds up to 15 amino acids, both ends counted. From germline, CDR1 is SGHNT and CDR2 YENEEA.

A word on this clonotype: Mismatch with germline at one junction end may stem from a read error. The rearrangement links TRBV5-6 to TRBJ2-2; 10 bases are a match to TRBD1. Germline lookup yields CDR1 SGHDT and CDR2 YYEEEE. The CDR3 consists of 17 residues. The DNA of the CDR3 is TGTGCCAGCAGCTTGAACCCGGGACAGGGGAGAACCGGGGAGCCGTTTTTT. It specifies CASSLNPGQGRTGEPFF.

Concerning this clonotype: At one end the junction does not follow the germline gene, possibly because of a read error. The rearrangement uses TRBV11-2 and TRBJ2-7, with TRBD1 as a possible D gene (5 bases). Germline lookup yields CDR1 SGHAT and CDR2 FQNNGV. This CDR3 spans 14 amino acids. DNA of the CDR3: TGTGCCCGCAGCTTAGTTAGGGGCAGCTACGAGGAGAACTTC. It is translated as CARSLVRGSYEENF.

This sequence joins TRBV7-9 and TRBJ2-5, with D perhaps TRBD1 or TRBD2 (5 bases each). The CDR3 totals 15 residues. With 2 bases removed from V and 4 bases from J, the gap between germline ends came to 14 bases. The germline V gene has CDR1 SEHNR and CDR2 FQNEAQ (reference sequence). The CDR3 DNA reads TGTGCCAGCAGCTTATGGAGGCAGGGCACAGAGACCCAGTACTTC. Amino acid sequence: CASSLWRQGTETQYF.

To note about this clonotype: A read error is possible here, since a much larger clone lies one base away. The chain carries TRBV20-1 and TRBJ2-4, with D maybe TRBD2 (5 bases). CDR1 DFQATT and CDR2 SNEGSKA come from the germline V gene (reference sequence). The CDR3 totals 17 residues. CDR3 loop: CGLPGNSLGLSKNIQYF. The CDR3 nucleotides are TGCGGACTCCCGGGAAACTCCTTAGGGTTGTCCAAAAACATTCAGTACTTC.

This clonotype occurred many times. The chain recombines TRBV20-1 with TRBJ2-2; 7 bases line up with TRBD2. The CDR3 runs to 12 residues. Germline V lookup: CDR1 DFQATT, CDR2 SNEGSKA (reference sequence). The CDR3 loop reads CSGLAVDGELFF. The CDR3 DNA follows: TGCAGCGGGCTAGCGGTGGACGGGGAGCTGTTTTTT.

The chain employs TRBV11-2 and TRBJ2-7; D ambiguous. Germline V lookup: CDR1 SGHAT, CDR2 FQNNGV. The length of the CDR3 is 12 residues. The CDR3 is CTISLSSTKQYF. The CDR3 coding sequence is TGTACCATTAGCTTAAGCTCTACGAAGCAGTACTTC. The entire variable domain, with the rest obtained from reference TRBV11-2 and TRBJ2-7, is as follows: EAGVAQSPRYKIIEKRQSVAFWCNPISGHATLYWYQQILGQGPKLLIQFQNNGVVDDSQLPKDRFSAERLKGVDSTLKIQPAKLEDSAVYLCTISLSSTKQYFGPGTRLTVT.

On this clonotype: This clone may be a read error of a much larger clone one base away. V is TRBV5-1 and J is TRBJ2-1; no clear D gene. Trimming pared 4 bases from V and 0 bases from J, leaving 14 bases between. Germline loops: CDR1 SGHRS, CDR2 YFSETQ. The CDR3 has 16 residues. CDR3 sequence: CASSEQTVSSYNEQFF. DNA of the CDR3: TGCGCCAGCAGCGAGCAGACCGTTAGCTCCTACAATGAGCAGTTCTTC.

Concerning this clonotype: This CDR3 is missing its conserved last phenylalanine or tryptophan, likely due to a read error. The V gene is TRBV7-3, the J gene TRBJ2-2; the D gene is possibly TRBD2 (5 bases). Germline lookup yields CDR1 SGHTA and CDR2 FQGTGA. With 2 bases removed from V and 4 bases from J, the gap between germline ends came to 11 bases. The CDR3 is made up of 15 amino acids. CDR3 nucleotides: TGTGCCAGCAGCTTAGCCCCGGGATTCACCGGGGAGCTGTTTTCT. Encoded protein: CASSLAPGFTGELFS.

The rearrangement joins TRBV4-1 to TRBJ1-5; D is ambiguous. CDR3 length: 18 amino acids. The germline gives CDR1 MGHRA, CDR2 YSYEKL. V was cut by 1 base and J by 2 bases, with 18 bases left in between. The CDR3 DNA sequence: TGCGCCAGCAGCCAAGGCCTGTTCGGGTTTGGGCGCAATCAGCCCCAGCATTTT. Protein sequence: CASSQGLFGFGRNQPQHF.

V gene TRBV20-1 combines with J gene TRBJ1-2; D may be TRBD1 (6 bases). This CDR3 contains 15 residues. Trimming removed 4 bases from V and 6 bases from J, with 21 bases in between. Germline CDR1 is DFQATT and CDR2 is SNEGSKA (reference sequence). In DNA form, the CDR3 reads TGCAGTGCTAAATCCTGGACAGACGGGAACCATGGCTACACCTTC. It translates to CSAKSWTDGNHGYTF.

In regard to this clonotype: A much larger clone differs from this one at a single base, so this may be a read error. This sequence joins TRBV5-6 and TRBJ2-7; D possibly corresponds to TRBD2 (6 bases). CDR3 size: 11 residues. CDR1 and CDR2 from the germline V gene are SGHDT and YYEEEE. The CDR3 loop is CTSSLGGPQYF. DNA for the CDR3: TGTACCAGCAGCTTGGGAGGACCACAGTACTTC.

Worth noting for this clonotype: A clone one base away is much larger, so this may be a read error. The V gene is TRBV28, the J gene TRBJ1-2; D is ambiguous. The CDR3 spans 11 residues. CDR1 is MDHEN, CDR2 SYDVKM, per germline. The CDR3 DNA is TGTGCCAGCAGTTCTGCGGCTGGCTACATCTTC. Encoded protein: CASSSAAGYIF.

On this clonotype: Since no conserved phenylalanine or tryptophan closes the CDR3, a read error is the likely cause. The CDR3 DNA reads as TGTGCCAGCAGTTCCCCGGACCGGGTTACACATGGCTACACCTTA. It specifies CASSSPDRVTHGYTL. The chain couples TRBV28 to TRBJ1-2; the D is unclear. The CDR3 covers 15 residues. V gave up 4 bases and J gave up 6 bases, with 18 bases separating them. Germline assignment: CDR1 MDHEN and CDR2 SYDVKM.

This clonotype was detected ten times or more. The V gene is TRBV6-1, the J gene TRBJ2-4, with 7 bases aligning to TRBD2. Losses at the gene ends were 10 bases for V and 1 base for J; bases not matched to a gene: 7. Germline V lookup: CDR1 MNHNS, CDR2 SASEGT. This CDR3 region has 14 residues. CDR3 sequence reads: CATMGGGAKNIQYF. The CDR3 DNA is TGTGCCACTATGGGGGGGGGGGCCAAAAACATTCAGTACTTC.

The gene calls are TRBV5-4 and TRBJ2-2; TRBD1 aligns across 8 bases. The J segment lost 14 bases and the V segment lost 10 bases, leaving 16 bases of the junction unmatched. Per the germline V gene, CDR1 is SGHNT and CDR2 is YYREEE (reference sequence). CDR3 length: 13 residues. The CDR3 sequence is CAGGTGHTGELFF. DNA for the CDR3: TGTGCCGGAGGGACAGGTCACACCGGAGAACTGTTTTTT.

This chain uses TRBV25-1 with TRBJ2-3, with a weak D call TRBD1 (6 bases). Germline V gives CDR1 MGHDK, CDR2 SYGVNS. This CDR3 has 15 residues. V lost 6 bases, J lost 0 bases, and 13 bases lay in between. CDR3: CASSHRTASTDTQYF. As DNA, the CDR3 is TGTGCCAGCAGCCATAGGACAGCCAGCACAGATACGCAGTATTTT.

The genes are TRBV12-1 and TRBJ2-2; the table names TRBD2, a call not compared with the DNA. TRBV12-1 is a pseudogene. The CDR3 has 19 residues. DNA for the CDR3: TGTGCCAGCAACTTGTTCTCTAAACCGACTAGAATCGGCACCGGGGAGCTGTTTTTT. Protein product: CASNLFSKPTRIGTGELFF.

This clonotype has just a few counts. The germline gene is not matched at one end of the junction; a read error may be the cause. This rearrangement joins TRBV11-2 to TRBJ2-3; D gene unclear. Germline CDR1 reads SGHAT; CDR2 reads FQNNGV. CDR3 length: 13 amino acids. For the CDR3, the DNA is TGTGCCAGCAACTTAGATCGTGCAGATACGCAGTGTTTT. Its protein is CASNLDRADTQCF.

With respect to this clonotype: The CDR3 carries no conserved terminal phenylalanine or tryptophan, so it likely arises from a read error. The chain combines TRBV11-3 with TRBJ2-7; TRBD1 is a possible D gene (7 bases). Per the germline V gene, CDR1 is SGHNT and CDR2 is YENEEA. This CDR3 is built from 15 residues. With 6 bases removed from V and 7 bases from J, the gap between germline ends came to 22 bases. CDR3 DNA sequence: TGTGCCAGCAGTCCAGGGGGGCAGGGCCTTACTGAGCAGTACATC. This translates into CASSPGGQGLTEQYI.

To note about this clonotype: The conserved final phenylalanine or tryptophan is absent from the CDR3, which likely points to a read error. The chain recombines TRBV6-1 with TRBJ1-5, with a weak D call TRBD1 (6 bases). V dropped 10 bases and J dropped 3 bases, with 22 bases sitting between them. Germline V CDR1 and CDR2: MNHNS, SASEGT. The CDR3 spans 16 residues. CDR3 protein: CAIRSTGEGTNQPQHI. Here the CDR3 DNA reads TGTGCCATCAGATCGACAGGAGAGGGTACCAATCAGCCCCAGCATATT.